This T cell receptor (beta chain) originates from a study of T-cell memory formation after mild COVID-19. The CDR3 totals 11 residues. V lost 6 bases and J 6 bases, leaving 8 bases between the germline ends. Per germline, CDR1 MNHNY and CDR2 SVGAGI (reference sequence). This clonotype came up a few times. TCRdb re-derived calls from the 5' RACE reads in MiXCR, one entry per CDR3 protein. The repertoire holds approximately 210,000 distinct CDR3 sequences, with roughly a tenth as singletons. The gene calls are TRBV6-6 and TRBJ1-2, with D possibly TRBD1 on 5 matching bases. The sequenced material came from PBMCs or a T cell subset sorted from them (not recorded which). This receptor was identified in a man younger than 35 who had mild COVID-19 (a few samples of this study predate the infection). Cell type and time point are not known. The chain's CDR3 is CASRRGDGYTF. The DNA of the CDR3 is TGTGCCAGCAGAAGAGGGGATGGCTACACCTTC.